A single sample is the source of the 9 T cell receptor beta chains below, sequenced in a study of CD8+ T cells in alopecia areata. Treatment indicated: oral pan-JAK inhibitor, 5-10 mg twice daily. RNA was isolated and reverse transcribed to cDNA, the sequencing template. Sequencing was performed with immunoSEQ multiplex PCR; in TCRdb, only in-frame clones are kept and a portion is missing. Of over 150,000 clones in the sample, 50% to 60% were seen once. Sequencing was performed on CD4+ T cells sorted from blood, taken at week 4, from a patient treated with tofacitinib. The receptors come from a human donor with alopecia areata.

V usage is TRBV28 and J usage is TRBJ2-1; 8 positions match TRBD2. The V gene's germline CDR1 is MDHEN and CDR2 SYDVKM. The length of the CDR3 is 17 residues. V shed 0 bases and J 5 bases; nucleotides not matched to a gene: 9. CDR3 DNA: TGTGCCAGCAGTTTATGGACGCGGGGGGCTCGCAACAATGAGCAGTTCTTC. Residues: CASSLWTRGARNNEQFF.

This clone was seen only a few times. The genes are TRBV4-2 and TRBJ2-3; weak D call: TRBD2 (6 bases). Per germline, CDR1 LGHNA and CDR2 YNFKEQ. V was trimmed by 3 bases and J by 0 bases, leaving 19 bases between them. The CDR3 runs 18 residues. The CDR3 reads CASSQWLARGTSTDTQYF. As DNA, the CDR3 is TGTGCCAGCAGCCAGTGGCTAGCGAGGGGAACTAGCACAGATACGCAGTATTTT.

Remarks on this clone: Other DNA sequences in this specimen translate into the identical CDR3. V gene TRBV5-1 combines with J gene TRBJ2-3, with 7 bases lining up with TRBD1. Germline loops: CDR1 SGHRS, CDR2 YFSETQ. This CDR3 region has 15 residues. V was pared by 0 bases and J by 3 bases, with 4 bases of the junction left unmatched. DNA of the CDR3: TGCGCCAGCAGCTTGGTCGGCAGGGGGACAGATACGCAGTATTTT. Protein product: CASSLVGRGTDTQYF.

The J gene is TRBJ2-3, the V gene TRBV5-4; 8 bases fit TRBD2. The CDR3 sequence is 15 residues long. CDR1 and CDR2 (germline): SGHNT, YYREEE (reference sequence). Trimming took 4 bases from V and 1 from J; bases not matched to a gene: 5. DNA for the CDR3: TGTGCCAGCAGCCATAGCGGGGCTCGCACAGATACGCAGTATTTT. Protein: CASSHSGARTDTQYF.

V and J are TRBV30 and TRBJ2-2; tentatively, D is TRBD2 (5 bases). Germline V CDR1 and CDR2: GTSNPN, SVGIG (reference sequence). The germline V and J ends were trimmed by 0 bases and 5 bases, with 7 bases remaining between them. The CDR3 sequence is 13 residues long. CDR3 in amino acids: CAWSVAATGELFF. CDR3 coding DNA: TGTGCCTGGAGTGTAGCGGCAACCGGGGAGCTGTTTTTT.

This clone was seen once. This chain links TRBV7-2 with TRBJ2-5, with a possible D match to TRBD2 (5 bases). The V end lost 1 base, the J end lost 2 bases, and 11 bases lay between the germline ends. CDR1 and CDR2 (germline): SGHTA, FQGNSA. The CDR3 has 15 amino acids. The CDR3 sequence is CASSLVVQRQETQYF. For the CDR3, the DNA is TGTGCCAGCAGCTTAGTCGTCCAGCGGCAAGAGACCCAGTACTTC.

The chain employs TRBV18 and TRBJ2-5; no reliable D call. Trimming took 3 bases from V and 3 from J, leaving 14 bases between them. The germline V gene has CDR1 KGHSH and CDR2 LQKENI. This CDR3 contains 15 residues. The chain's CDR3 is CASSPHPGPEETQYF. CDR3 sequence (DNA): TGTGCCAGCTCACCCCACCCGGGTCCCGAAGAGACCCAGTACTTC.

To note about this clone: At one boundary the junction diverges from the germline segment, which might be a read error. The chain employs TRBV18 and TRBJ2-5; D may match TRBD1 or TRBD2 (5 bases each). This CDR3 region has 13 residues. Germline assignment: CDR1 KGHSH and CDR2 LQKENI. The CDR3 here is CASSPGPQEAQYF. CDR3 sequence (DNA): TGTGCCAGCTCCCCGGGACCCCAAGAGGCCCAGTACTTC.

This clone has a single count. The J gene is TRBJ2-7, the V gene TRBV27, with 9 bases that match TRBD1. The germline V gene has CDR1 MNHEY and CDR2 SMNVEV (reference sequence). With V trimmed by 6 bases and J by 7 bases, 4 bases remained unmatched. CDR3 length: 12 residues. The CDR3 here is CASRQGAGEQYF. The CDR3 DNA follows: TGTGCCAGCAGACAGGGGGCGGGTGAGCAGTACTTC.